Below, one T cell receptor beta chain is given with its context. The sample originates from a study of blood T cell repertoires in COVID-19. The study assigned cohorts using participant-reported clinical history. CDR3 length equals 13 residues. CDR1 and CDR2 from the germline V gene are KGHSH and LQKENI. V lost 5 bases and J 2 bases, leaving 9 bases between the germline ends. In the original processing: Reference gene primer amplification gave nucleated cell count estimates. Sequencing used immunoSEQ multiplex PCR; TCRdb keeps in-frame clones, though not all of them. V and J calls and clone size follow that table, whereas D and trimming were derived from the DNA. The table has some 210,000 clones, 81% seen once; the top ten hold more than 8.5%.

Source material: PBMCs or T cells enriched from blood (not recorded which). The V and J genes are TRBV18 and TRBJ1-2, with D maybe TRBD1 (6 bases). This TCR came from a woman aged 50 to 60 with acute COVID-19. CDR3 in amino acids: CASSVDRNYGYTF. The CDR3 nucleotides are TGTGCCAGCTCAGTCGACAGGAACTATGGCTACACCTTC.